These T cell receptor beta chains were read from a single sample in a study of CD8 T cells in ankylosing spondylitis. A single record per CDR3 protein comes from TCRdb applying MiXCR to the 5' RACE reads. Counted here are tens of thousands of distinct CDR3 sequences, approximately 6% occurring once; the ten biggest clones make up roughly 5%. The sample was synovial fluid, either unsorted or a sorted T cell fraction (not recorded which). Receptors originate from a male donor with ankylosing spondylitis. Each CDR3 is given without its conserved first and last residue. Fields, in order: V gene, CDR3 length, J gene, CDR3 protein.

v_call: TRBV20-1
cdr3_length: 9
j_call: TRBJ2-5
cdr3_aa: SARGRETQY

v_call: TRBV7-2
cdr3_length: 12
j_call: TRBJ1-1
cdr3_aa: ASSLLAANLEAF

v_call: TRBV13
cdr3_length: 15
j_call: TRBJ2-2
cdr3_aa: ASSYAQGRANTGELF

v_call: TRBV28
cdr3_length: 14
j_call: TRBJ2-7
cdr3_aa: ASSLSGLALTYEQY

v_call: TRBV12-3/TRBV12-4
cdr3_length: 11
j_call: TRBJ1-1
cdr3_aa: ASSPIRVGEAF

v_call: TRBV6-5
cdr3_length: 12
j_call: TRBJ2-1
cdr3_aa: ASIWDRGRGEQF

v_call: TRBV11-2
cdr3_length: 11
j_call: TRBJ1-4
cdr3_aa: ASSRGPSEKLF

v_call: TRBV3-1
cdr3_length: 13
j_call: TRBJ1-2
cdr3_aa: ASSQRRGQTAGYT

v_call: TRBV20-1
cdr3_length: 14
j_call: TRBJ2-7
cdr3_aa: SARDLKRFLAYEQY

v_call: TRBV15
cdr3_length: 13
j_call: TRBJ2-1
cdr3_aa: ATSRLGGPLNEQF

v_call: TRBV5-6
cdr3_length: 11
j_call: TRBJ2-1
cdr3_aa: ASSWTPGGKQF

v_call: TRBV5-1
cdr3_length: 13
j_call: TRBJ2-7
cdr3_aa: ASSLAGPPAHEQY

v_call: TRBV28
cdr3_length: 15
j_call: TRBJ2-2
cdr3_aa: ASSRSLTKGNTGELF

v_call: TRBV20-1
cdr3_length: 15
j_call: TRBJ2-3
cdr3_aa: SARDTPGLAGADTQY

v_call: TRBV20-1
cdr3_length: 10
j_call: TRBJ2-1
cdr3_aa: SAMGRSNEQF

v_call: TRBV12-3/TRBV12-4
cdr3_length: 11
j_call: TRBJ2-2
cdr3_aa: ASQRWEGGELF

v_call: TRBV29-1
cdr3_length: 10
j_call: TRBJ2-1
cdr3_aa: SVGTSENEQF

v_call: TRBV2
cdr3_length: 13
j_call: TRBJ1-6
cdr3_aa: ASSEAGTENSPLH

v_call: TRBV12-3/TRBV12-4
cdr3_length: 13
j_call: TRBJ2-3
cdr3_aa: ASSQYQGVADTQY

v_call: TRBV18
cdr3_length: 11
j_call: TRBJ2-7
cdr3_aa: ASSLALGYEQY

v_call: TRBV6-2/TRBV6-3
cdr3_length: 12
j_call: TRBJ1-1
cdr3_aa: ASRTAAANTEAF

v_call: TRBV7-8
cdr3_length: 14
j_call: TRBJ1-5
cdr3_aa: ASSLGGAGYNQPQH

v_call: TRBV5-1
cdr3_length: 11
j_call: TRBJ2-5
cdr3_aa: ASSVRELETQY

v_call: TRBV5-1
cdr3_length: 12
j_call: TRBJ1-1
cdr3_aa: ASSWNRDTTEAF

v_call: TRBV3-1
cdr3_length: 13
j_call: TRBJ2-1
cdr3_aa: ASSQDLSSYNEQF

v_call: TRBV15
cdr3_length: 13
j_call: TRBJ2-5
cdr3_aa: ATSITPGAGETQY

v_call: TRBV6-1
cdr3_length: 12
j_call: TRBJ2-3
cdr3_aa: ASSPGTETDTQY

v_call: TRBV3-1
cdr3_length: 13
j_call: TRBJ2-2
cdr3_aa: ASSQGNSWTGELF

v_call: TRBV7-2
cdr3_length: 11
j_call: TRBJ2-2
cdr3_aa: ASSPTRFGELF

v_call: TRBV27
cdr3_length: 11
j_call: TRBJ1-2
cdr3_aa: ASTSWGASGYT

v_call: TRBV4-1
cdr3_length: 12
j_call: TRBJ2-3
cdr3_aa: ASSPRGRADTQY

v_call: TRBV7-3
cdr3_length: 13
j_call: TRBJ2-1
cdr3_aa: ASSLQAGAADEQF

v_call: TRBV28
cdr3_length: 14
j_call: TRBJ2-7
cdr3_aa: ASSSIDSGVAYEQY

v_call: TRBV6-2/TRBV6-3
cdr3_length: 13
j_call: TRBJ2-5
cdr3_aa: ASSPTGVGEETQY

v_call: TRBV5-1
cdr3_length: 13
j_call: TRBJ2-5
cdr3_aa: ASSFGSLIQETQY

v_call: TRBV19
cdr3_length: 12
j_call: TRBJ2-5
cdr3_aa: ASSRRLGRGTQY

v_call: TRBV7-8
cdr3_length: 12
j_call: TRBJ1-2
cdr3_aa: ASSQDGANYGYT

v_call: TRBV7-2
cdr3_length: 12
j_call: TRBJ1-1
cdr3_aa: ASSHQGARTEAF

v_call: TRBV5-6
cdr3_length: 14
j_call: TRBJ2-5
cdr3_aa: ASSLGARRTVETQY

v_call: TRBV4-1
cdr3_length: 11
j_call: TRBJ2-7
cdr3_aa: ASSGRTSGSLY

v_call: TRBV5-5
cdr3_length: 14
j_call: TRBJ2-2
cdr3_aa: ASSLLDRGRVGELF